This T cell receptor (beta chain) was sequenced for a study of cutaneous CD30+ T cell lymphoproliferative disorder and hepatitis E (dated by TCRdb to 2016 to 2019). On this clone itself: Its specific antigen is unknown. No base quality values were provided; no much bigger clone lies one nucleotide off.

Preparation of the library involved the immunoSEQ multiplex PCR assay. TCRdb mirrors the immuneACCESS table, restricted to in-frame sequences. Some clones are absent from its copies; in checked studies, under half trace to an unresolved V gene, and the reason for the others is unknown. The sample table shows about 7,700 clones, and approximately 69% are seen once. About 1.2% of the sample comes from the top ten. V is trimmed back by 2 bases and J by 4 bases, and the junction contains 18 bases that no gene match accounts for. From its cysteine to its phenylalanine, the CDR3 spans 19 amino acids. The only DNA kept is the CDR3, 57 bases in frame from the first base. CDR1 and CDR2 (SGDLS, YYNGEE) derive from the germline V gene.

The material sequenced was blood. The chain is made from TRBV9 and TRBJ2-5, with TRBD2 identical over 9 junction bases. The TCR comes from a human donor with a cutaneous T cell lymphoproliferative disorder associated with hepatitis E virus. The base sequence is TGTGCCAGCAGCGTGGTCAAGACTAGCGGAAGGAGGGTAGGAGAGACCCAGTACTTC. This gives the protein CASSVVKTSGRRVGETQYF.